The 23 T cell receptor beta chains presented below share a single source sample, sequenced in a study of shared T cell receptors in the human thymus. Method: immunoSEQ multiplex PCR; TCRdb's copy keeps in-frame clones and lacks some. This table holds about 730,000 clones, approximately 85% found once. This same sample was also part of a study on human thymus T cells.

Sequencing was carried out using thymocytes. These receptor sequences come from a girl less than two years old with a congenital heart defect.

CDR3 residues: CASSLRGQRLYGYTF. CDR3 nucleotides: TGCGCCAGCAGCTTAAGGGGACAGCGCCTCTATGGCTACACCTTC. The chain recombines TRBV5-1 with TRBJ1-2; 7 nucleotides line up with TRBD1. Germline CDR1 reads SGHRS; CDR2 reads YFSETQ. The CDR3 loop spans 15 amino acids. J was trimmed by 4 bases and V by 2 bases; bases with no gene match: 8.

As DNA, the CDR3 is TGTGCCATCAGTGTAAGCCCTGGGGGTATAGCGGGGGATAGCTCCTACAATGAGCAGTTCTTC. The encoded protein is CAISVSPGGIAGDSSYNEQFF. The rearrangement uses TRBV10-3 and TRBJ2-1; 9 nucleotides align to TRBD2. The trim removed 4 bases at V and 0 bases at J, leaving 19 bases unmatched. Germline V gene lookup returns CDR1 ENHRY and CDR2 SYGVKD. The CDR3 sequence is 21 residues long.

The CDR3 spells CASAAGRETQYF. The CDR3 DNA is TGTGCTAGTGCGGCGGGGCGGGAGACCCAGTACTTC. This chain links TRBV12-5 with TRBJ2-5; D possibly corresponds to TRBD2 (6 bases). The CDR3 consists of 12 residues. Trimming pared 7 bases from V and 5 bases from J, leaving 11 bases between. Germline assignment: CDR1 LGHNT and CDR2 FRNRAP.

The CDR3 reads CASSARGREEAFF. The CDR3 coding sequence is TGTGCCAGCAGTGCCCGGGGAAGAGAGGAAGCTTTCTTT. The V gene is TRBV6-1, the J gene TRBJ1-1; no definite D call. The CDR3 loop spans 13 amino acids. Germline lookup yields CDR1 MNHNS and CDR2 SASEGT. With 4 bases removed from V and 8 bases from J, the gap between germline ends came to 14 bases.

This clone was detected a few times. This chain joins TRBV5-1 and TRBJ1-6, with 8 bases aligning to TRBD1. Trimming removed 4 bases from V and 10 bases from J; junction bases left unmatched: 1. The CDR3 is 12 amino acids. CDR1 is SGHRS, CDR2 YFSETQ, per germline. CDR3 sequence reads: CASSNRGSPLHF. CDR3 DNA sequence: TGCGCCAGCAGCAACAGGGGGTCACCCCTCCACTTT.

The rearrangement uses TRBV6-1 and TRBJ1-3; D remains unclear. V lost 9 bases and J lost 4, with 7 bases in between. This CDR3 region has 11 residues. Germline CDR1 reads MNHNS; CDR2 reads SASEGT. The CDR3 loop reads CASEVGNTIYF. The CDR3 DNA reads TGTGCCAGTGAGGTGGGAAACACCATATATTTT.

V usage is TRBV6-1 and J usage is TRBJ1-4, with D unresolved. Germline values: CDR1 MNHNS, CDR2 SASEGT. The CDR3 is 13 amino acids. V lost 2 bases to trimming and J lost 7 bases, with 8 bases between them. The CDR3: CASSEFRGEKLFF. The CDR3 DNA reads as TGTGCCAGCAGTGAATTTCGGGGTGAAAAACTGTTTTTT.

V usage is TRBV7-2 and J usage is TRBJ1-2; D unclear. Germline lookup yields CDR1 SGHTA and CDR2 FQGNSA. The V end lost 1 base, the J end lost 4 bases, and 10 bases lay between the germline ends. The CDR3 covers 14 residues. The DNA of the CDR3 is TGTGCCAGCAGCTTAGGGGCCCAGCTCTATGGCTACACCTTC. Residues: CASSLGAQLYGYTF.

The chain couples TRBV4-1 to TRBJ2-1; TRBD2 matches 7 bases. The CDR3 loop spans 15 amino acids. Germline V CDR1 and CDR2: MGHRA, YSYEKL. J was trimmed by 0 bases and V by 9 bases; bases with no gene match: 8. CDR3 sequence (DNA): TGCGCCAGTATACCCTCGGGGGGCTCCTACAATGAGCAGTTCTTC. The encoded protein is CASIPSGGSYNEQFF.

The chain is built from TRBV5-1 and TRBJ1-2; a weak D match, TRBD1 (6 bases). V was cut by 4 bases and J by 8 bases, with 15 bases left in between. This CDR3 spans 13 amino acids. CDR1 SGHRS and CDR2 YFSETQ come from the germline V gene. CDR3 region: CASSHPQGNGYTF. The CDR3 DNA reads TGCGCCAGCAGCCACCCCCAGGGGAACGGCTACACCTTC. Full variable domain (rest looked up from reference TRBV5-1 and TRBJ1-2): KAGVTQTPRYLIKTRGQQVTLSCSPISGHRSVSWYQQTPGQGLQFLFEYFSETQRNKGNFPGRFSGRQFSNSRSEMNVSTLELGDSALYLCASSHPQGNGYTFGSGTRLTVV.

The CDR3, as DNA: TGTGCCAGCAGTTCACCGCGGGAGCAGTACTTC. It codes for CASSSPREQYF. The chain joins TRBV6-1 to TRBJ2-7, with unresolved D. The CDR3 covers 11 residues. Trimming removed 5 bases at V and 7 bases at J, with 9 bases between. Per germline, CDR1 MNHNS and CDR2 SASEGT.

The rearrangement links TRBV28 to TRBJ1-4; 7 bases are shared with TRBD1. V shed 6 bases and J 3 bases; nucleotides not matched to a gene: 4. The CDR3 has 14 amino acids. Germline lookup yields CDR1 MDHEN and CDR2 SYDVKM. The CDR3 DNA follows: TGTGCCAGCAGCCCCGGGACAGCTAATGAAAAACTGTTTTTT. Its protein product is CASSPGTANEKLFF.

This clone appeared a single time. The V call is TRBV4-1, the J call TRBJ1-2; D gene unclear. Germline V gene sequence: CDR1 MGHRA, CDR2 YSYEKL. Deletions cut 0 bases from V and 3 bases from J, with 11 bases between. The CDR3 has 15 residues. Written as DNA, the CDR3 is TGCGCCAGCAGCCAAGATCTGCAGAACGACTATGGCTACACCTTC. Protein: CASSQDLQNDYGYTF.

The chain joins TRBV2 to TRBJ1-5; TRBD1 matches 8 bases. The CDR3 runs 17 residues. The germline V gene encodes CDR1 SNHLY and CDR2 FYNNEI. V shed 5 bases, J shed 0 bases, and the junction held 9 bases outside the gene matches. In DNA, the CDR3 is TGTGCCAGCAGTAACCCCTCAGGGGGCCCTAGCAATCAGCCCCAGCATTTT. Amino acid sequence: CASSNPSGGPSNQPQHF.

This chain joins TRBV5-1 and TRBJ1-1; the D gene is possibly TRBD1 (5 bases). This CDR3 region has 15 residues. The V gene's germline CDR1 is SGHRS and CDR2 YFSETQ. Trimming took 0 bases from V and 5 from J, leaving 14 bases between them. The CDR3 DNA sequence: TGCGCCAGCAGCTTGGAGGCAGGGTCTAGGACTGAAGCTTTCTTT. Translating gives CASSLEAGSRTEAFF.

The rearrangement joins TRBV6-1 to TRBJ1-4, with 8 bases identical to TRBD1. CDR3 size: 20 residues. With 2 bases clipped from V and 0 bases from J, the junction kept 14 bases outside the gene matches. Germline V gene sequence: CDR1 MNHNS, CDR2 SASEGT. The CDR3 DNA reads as TGTGCCAGCAGTGAAAGTGTCGTTGGGCAGGGGGCCGCAACTAATGAAAAACTGTTTTTT. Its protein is CASSESVVGQGAATNEKLFF.

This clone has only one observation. CDR3 sequence: CASRPTVINQPQHF. In DNA, the CDR3 is TGTGCCAGCAGGCCGACAGTTATCAATCAGCCCCAGCATTTT. The gene calls are TRBV27 and TRBJ1-5, with D possibly being TRBD1 (5 bases). This CDR3 has 14 residues. The ends were cut back, 6 bases at V and 3 bases at J, with 12 bases in the middle. Germline V gives CDR1 MNHEY, CDR2 SMNVEV (reference sequence).

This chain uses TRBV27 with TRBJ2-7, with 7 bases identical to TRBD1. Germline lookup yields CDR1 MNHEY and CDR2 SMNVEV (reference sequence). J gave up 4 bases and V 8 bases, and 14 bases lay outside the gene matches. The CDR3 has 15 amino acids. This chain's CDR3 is CASGTPRDSLYEQYF. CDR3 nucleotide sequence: TGTGCCAGCGGTACGCCCCGGGACAGTTTATACGAGCAGTACTTC.

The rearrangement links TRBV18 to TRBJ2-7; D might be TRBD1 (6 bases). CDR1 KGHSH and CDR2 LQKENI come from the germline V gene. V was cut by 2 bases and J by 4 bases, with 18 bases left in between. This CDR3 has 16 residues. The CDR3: CASSPNRDRAGYEQYF. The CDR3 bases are TGTGCCAGCTCACCAAACAGGGACCGGGCCGGGTACGAGCAGTACTTC.

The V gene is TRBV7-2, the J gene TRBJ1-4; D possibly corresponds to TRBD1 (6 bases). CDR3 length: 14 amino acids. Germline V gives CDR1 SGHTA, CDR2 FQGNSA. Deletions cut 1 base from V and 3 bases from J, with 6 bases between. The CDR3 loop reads CASSLDRANEKLFF. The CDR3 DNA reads TGTGCCAGCAGCTTAGACAGGGCTAATGAAAAACTGTTTTTT.

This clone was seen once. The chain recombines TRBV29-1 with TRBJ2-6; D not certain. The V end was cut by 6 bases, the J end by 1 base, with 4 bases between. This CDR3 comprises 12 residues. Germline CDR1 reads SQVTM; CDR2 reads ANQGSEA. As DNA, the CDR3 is TGCAGCGTCCTATCTGGGGCCAACGTCCTGACTTTC. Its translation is CSVLSGANVLTF.

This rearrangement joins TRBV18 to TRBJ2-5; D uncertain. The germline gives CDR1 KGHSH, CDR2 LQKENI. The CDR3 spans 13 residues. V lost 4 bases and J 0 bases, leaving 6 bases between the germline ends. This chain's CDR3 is CASSRRYQETQYF. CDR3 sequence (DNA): TGTGCCAGCTCACGCAGGTACCAAGAGACCCAGTACTTC.

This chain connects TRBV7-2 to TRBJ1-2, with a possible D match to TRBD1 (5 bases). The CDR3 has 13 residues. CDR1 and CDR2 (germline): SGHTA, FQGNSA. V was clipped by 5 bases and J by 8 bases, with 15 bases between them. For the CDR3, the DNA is TGTGCCAGCAGCCAAAGGGGTATTTGGGGCTACACCTTC. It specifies CASSQRGIWGYTF.